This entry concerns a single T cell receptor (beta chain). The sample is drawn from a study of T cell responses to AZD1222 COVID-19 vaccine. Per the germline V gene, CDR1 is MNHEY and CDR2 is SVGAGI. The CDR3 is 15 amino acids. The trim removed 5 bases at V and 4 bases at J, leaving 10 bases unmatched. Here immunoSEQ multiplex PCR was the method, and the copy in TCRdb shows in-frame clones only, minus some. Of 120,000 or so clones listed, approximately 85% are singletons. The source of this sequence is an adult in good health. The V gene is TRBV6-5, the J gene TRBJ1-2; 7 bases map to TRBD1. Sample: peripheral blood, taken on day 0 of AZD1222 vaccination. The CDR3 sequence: CASSPEDRLLYGYTF. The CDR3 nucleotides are TGTGCCAGCAGTCCCGAGGACAGGTTGCTCTATGGCTACACCTTC.